Following are 11 T cell receptor beta chains from one sample sequenced in a study of Graves' ophthalmopathy and Graves' hyperthyroidism (dated by TCRdb to 2016 to 2018). TCRdb names Illumina HiSeq 2000 as the instrument used. For repertoire sequencing, TCR beta CDR3 regions were amplified from RNA transcripts. HTBI primers and the Qiagen OneStep RT-PCR kit were used in a first-round RT-PCR, which was followed by a second-round multiplex PCR, size selection and purification. The public reads were reanalyzed by TCRdb: fastp trimming at Q25, MiXCR alignment, in-frame beta chains only. Each entry is one CDR3 protein sequence, shown with its most common DNA and genes. Recorded for this sample are 210,000 or so distinct CDR3 sequences; 25% to 30% of them occurred a single time. The ten most abundant clones make up around 10% of the sample. Material: peripheral blood. These receptors were collected from a man aged 45-65 years with Graves' ophthalmopathy. Donor details come from another sample of the same person, matched by shared clones.

This clonotype was found many times. This sequence joins TRBV28 and TRBJ2-7; TRBD1 is a possible D gene (7 bases). CDR3 length equals 12 residues. CDR1 and CDR2 from the germline V gene are MDHEN and SYDVKM. With 8 bases removed from V and 5 bases from J, the gap between germline ends came to 13 bases. The CDR3 nucleotides read TGTGCCAGCGGGCAGGGGGGCAACGAGCAGTACTTC. It specifies CASGQGGNEQYF.

The chain couples TRBV6-1 to TRBJ1-2; 11 bases match TRBD1. The length of the CDR3 is 15 residues. V was pared by 7 bases and J by 5 bases, with 9 bases of the junction left unmatched. CDR1 is MNHNS and CDR2 is SASEGT in the germline V gene. For the CDR3, the DNA is TGTGCCAGCACCCGGACAGGGGGCGGTGGGTATGGCTACACCTTC. Protein product: CASTRTGGGGYGYTF.

In its sample, this clonotype was seen many times. This rearrangement joins TRBV5-5 to TRBJ2-5, with D hard to call. The CDR3 consists of 13 residues. Germline CDR1 SGHKS, CDR2 YYEKEE (reference sequence). V shed 1 base and J shed 3 bases, with 7 bases lying between them. Written as DNA, the CDR3 is TGTGCCAGCAGCTTGTGGCACGAAGAGACCCAGTACTTC. This translates into CASSLWHEETQYF.

This clonotype has more than one count but fewer than ten. The chain joins TRBV20-1 to TRBJ2-5; weak D call: TRBD1 (5 bases). Per the germline V gene, CDR1 is DFQATT and CDR2 is SNEGSKA (reference sequence). V shed 0 bases and J shed 0 bases, with 14 bases lying between them. This CDR3 region has 16 residues. The CDR3 nucleotides are TGCAGTGCTAGAGATCCGCAGGGCGAGTACCAAGAGACCCAGTACTTC. It yields the protein CSARDPQGEYQETQYF.

This clonotype was seen many times. The chain combines TRBV20-1 with TRBJ1-1, with 9 bases matching TRBD1. Germline CDR1 and CDR2: DFQATT and SNEGSKA (reference sequence). The trim removed 5 bases at V and 4 bases at J, leaving 11 bases unmatched. The CDR3 has 15 residues. CDR3 bases: TGCAGTGCTCCTCCCTGGGACAGGGTCCTCACTGAAGCTTTCTTT. It yields the protein CSAPPWDRVLTEAFF.

This clonotype has ten or more counts. V is TRBV6-1 and J is TRBJ2-5; 10 bases are a match to TRBD2. J gave up 2 bases and V 3 bases, and 3 bases lay outside the gene matches. CDR1 is MNHNS, CDR2 SASEGT, per germline. The CDR3 has 15 amino acids. The CDR3 spells CASSDLAGVQETQYF. The CDR3 nucleotides read TGTGCCAGCAGTGATCTAGCGGGAGTACAAGAGACCCAGTACTTC.

V usage is TRBV12-3 or TRBV12-4 and J usage is TRBJ2-5, with TRBD2 matching over 9 bases. The trim removed 4 bases at V and 3 bases at J, leaving 6 bases unmatched. The CDR3 totals 15 residues. The CDR3 spells CASSSQTSGEETQYF. DNA for the CDR3: TGTGCCAGCAGTTCCCAGACTAGCGGAGAAGAGACCCAGTACTTC.

This clonotype was counted many times. V usage is TRBV4-3 and J usage is TRBJ1-3; D uncertain. In germline, CDR1 is LGHNA, CDR2 YSLEER. Trimming left V 2 bases short and J 0 bases short, with 11 bases between. This CDR3 has 16 amino acids. Here the CDR3 reads CASSQWTGNSGNTIYF. The CDR3 DNA is TGCGCCAGCAGCCAATGGACGGGAAACTCTGGAAACACCATATATTTT.

This clonotype was found many times. The J gene is TRBJ2-5, the V gene TRBV7-2, with D perhaps TRBD2 (6 bases). The CDR3 is 15 amino acids. Germline V gives CDR1 SGHTA, CDR2 FQGNSA. The V and J ends lost 4 bases and 0 bases respectively, with 12 bases between them. The CDR3 DNA follows: TGTGCCAGCAGCTCGAGGCGGGGTAACCAAGAGACCCAGTACTTC. Its translation is CASSSRRGNQETQYF.

This clonotype has ten or more counts. This chain joins TRBV6-1 and TRBJ2-6; 9 positions match TRBD1. The trim removed 6 bases at V and 0 bases at J, leaving 12 bases unmatched. Germline loops: CDR1 MNHNS, CDR2 SASEGT. The CDR3 loop spans 19 amino acids. CDR3 loop: CASRKATGQGFSGANVLTF. CDR3 sequence (DNA): TGTGCCAGCAGAAAAGCCACGGGACAGGGATTCTCTGGGGCCAACGTCCTGACTTTC.

This clonotype has ten or more counts. The rearrangement links TRBV19 to TRBJ1-3; 7 nucleotides match TRBD1. The CDR3 totals 14 residues. Trimming took 6 bases from V and 4 from J; bases not matched to a gene: 6. From germline, CDR1 is LNHDA and CDR2 SQIVND (reference sequence). The CDR3 sequence: CASSDRAYGNTIYF. The CDR3 DNA is TGTGCCAGTAGCGACAGGGCCTACGGAAACACCATATATTTT.